This TCR beta chain was recorded in a study of regulatory T cells in long-lasting Graves disease (dated by TCRdb to about 2021). Background on the whole study: Persistent Graves' disease meant more than 5 years of antithyroid drug treatment with TSH receptor autoantibodies that stayed positive. Patients with persistent Graves' disease were compared with patients with newly diagnosed Graves' disease using TCR sequencing and RNA sequencing of peripheral blood. The study was conducted in China and was registered as a clinical trial. A total of some 35 samples underwent TCR sequencing, from about 13 patients with persistent Graves' disease and 20 or so patients with newly diagnosed Graves' disease. Persistent Graves' disease patients in the clinical cohort had taken antithyroid drugs for 8 to 12 years on average.

The study at large found these results: Persistent disease showed preferential use of TRBV28, TRBJ1-2 and TRBJ2-5, whereas newly diagnosed disease favored TRBV20-1 and TRBJ2-1. Compared with newly diagnosed patients, patients with persistent Graves' disease had lower TCR Shannon entropy and fewer highly expanded clones, which suggests clonal expansion. The authors acknowledged the small sample size as a limitation that may reduce accuracy. Sequencing and analysis were restricted to the TCR beta chain. Patients with persistent disease shared more public clonotypes (approximately 2,500) than newly diagnosed patients did (966). The study examined only peripheral blood because the primary lesion, thyroid tissue, could not be accessed.

This clonotype was picked up many times. Its antigen remains unidentified. No clone much larger than this one lies a single base away; base qualities are absent. Library construction relied on multiplex PCR. This sample was sequenced with an Illumina HiSeq 4000. TCR beta libraries were built with iRepertoire HTBI primers and Arm-PCR amplification of CDR3 regions. PCR products were gel purified before sequencing. Concerning the study's data processing: Across samples, 60 to 70 TRBV and 13 to 15 TRBJ segments were identified and used for gene usage analysis of CDR3 amino acid clonotypes. COPE and FqMerger were used to merge filtered high-quality paired reads into contigs. BLAST was used to align contigs to IMGT TRBV, TRBD and TRBJ reference genes, and CDR3 was defined according to IMGT. Any clonotype with a frequency above 0.1% was counted as a highly expanded clone. Shannon entropy was used to measure repertoire diversity, and the Gini coefficient was used to measure V-J evenness. A clonotype was considered public if more than one individual shared it. Using fastp at Q25 and MiXCR, TCRdb reprocessed the public reads and kept productive beta chains. Each entry is one CDR3 protein sequence, shown with its most common DNA and genes. These V and J calls derive from TCRdb rather than the authors' analysis. The sample contains 300,000 to 350,000 distinct CDR3 sequences, around a fifth of them found a single time. The ten largest clones represent just under 30% of the sample.

The intended sense of this specimen's time point label: persistent/refractory GD, antithyroid drugs over 5 years with positive TRAb. For both TCR sequencing and RNA sequencing, RNA was extracted from PBMCs in TRIzol. Graves' disease was diagnosed according to American Thyroid Association guidelines. Recruitment of patients was carried out at an endocrinology department in Xi'an, China. From each patient, nine milliliters of peripheral blood was collected into an EDTA anticoagulant tube. Ficoll Paque Plus density gradient separation was used to isolate PBMCs, and no additional T cell sorting was done. An Agilent 2100 Bioanalyzer and agarose gel were used to check RNA quality, and a NanoDrop 2000 was used to measure RNA concentration. Spanning cysteine to phenylalanine, the CDR3 consists of 13 amino acids. Only the CDR3 DNA stays, 39 bases, in frame from base 1. Looking up the germline V gene (reference sequence) yields CDR1 SEHNR and CDR2 FQNEAQ. Germline trimming: 5 bases from V, 5 bases from J; junction bases outside gene matches: 5.

Sequencing used peripheral blood mononuclear cells (PBMCs), obtained when the disease was refractory, from a patient treated with antithyroid drugs. This TCR came from a female donor with Graves disease. The receptor chain draws on TRBV7-9 and TRBJ2-7; 8 bases in the junction line up with TRBD2. The nucleotide sequence is given as TGTGCCAGCAGCCCCGGGGGGGTCCACGAGCAGTACTTC. Translated, this gives CASSPGGVHEQYF. Here the CDR3 is joined to the reference TRBV7-9 and TRBJ2-7 genes, and the full variable domain is: DTGVSQNPRHKITKRGQNVTFRCDPISEHNRLYWYRQTLGQGPEFLTYFQNEAQLEKSRLLSDRFSAERPKGSFSTLEIQRTEQGDSAMYLCASSPGGVHEQYFGPGTRLTVT.